These 8 T cell receptor beta chains share one sample of origin, sequenced in a study of T-cell memory formation after mild COVID-19. TCRdb called the 5' RACE reads again in MiXCR, with one record for every CDR3 protein. There are 100,000 to 130,000 distinct CDR3 sequences in the sample; approximately 15% occur only once, and about 39% lies in the top ten. The specimen sequenced was PBMCs or a T cell subset sorted from them (not recorded which). These receptors originate from a man between 18 and 29 years old who had mild COVID-19 (a few samples of this study predate the infection). Cell type and time point are not known.

This clonotype was detected ten times or more. The chain joins TRBV19 to TRBJ2-7; tentatively, D is TRBD2 (5 bases). Germline V gene lookup returns CDR1 LNHDA and CDR2 SQIVND (reference sequence). Trimming took 6 bases from V and 0 from J, leaving 9 bases between them. This CDR3 is built from 13 residues. The CDR3 nucleotides read TGTGCCAGTAGCCCCGGACTCTCCTACGAGCAGTACTTC. Its protein product is CASSPGLSYEQYF.

The chain links TRBV2 to TRBJ2-1; 10 nucleotides agree with TRBD2. The germline V gene has CDR1 SNHLY and CDR2 FYNNEI. The CDR3 totals 17 residues. Trimming at V came to 7 bases and at J to 4 bases, leaving 13 bases not matched to a gene. The CDR3 region is CASMGRIAGGKYNEQFF. CDR3 in DNA: TGTGCCAGCATGGGACGAATAGCGGGGGGAAAATACAATGAGCAGTTCTTC.

The CDR3 nucleotides read TGTGCCAGCAGCTTAGGAGGAATGTACCAAGAGACCCAGTACTTC. This codes for CASSLGGMYQETQYF. The V gene is TRBV11-2, the J gene TRBJ2-5; D gene unclear. V lost 1 base, J lost 0 bases, and 9 bases lay in between. The germline CDR1 and CDR2 sequences are SGHAT and FQNNGV. This CDR3 comprises 15 residues.

J is TRBJ2-7 and V is TRBV29-1; D possibly corresponds to TRBD2 (5 bases). The V gene lost 5 bases and the J gene lost 3 bases, with 17 bases spanning the gap. In germline, CDR1 is SQVTM, CDR2 ANQGSEA. The CDR3 is made up of 14 amino acids. The CDR3: CSVHEGGRGYEQYF. DNA for the CDR3: TGCAGCGTTCACGAGGGTGGTCGGGGCTACGAGCAGTACTTC.

The V call is TRBV20-1, the J call TRBJ1-1; 9 bases are shared with TRBD1. The germline V gene has CDR1 DFQATT and CDR2 SNEGSKA (reference sequence). Trimming cost V 6 bases and J 7 bases; bases outside gene matches: 6. This CDR3 region has 12 residues. The CDR3 DNA is TGCAGTGCGAGCCGGGACAGGGATGAAGCTTTCTTT. It specifies CSASRDRDEAFF.

This clonotype was seen only a few times. The chain links TRBV11-2 to TRBJ1-4; a weak D match, TRBD1 (5 bases). This CDR3 has 20 residues. V gave up 0 bases and J gave up 0 bases, with 20 bases separating them. Germline V gene data show CDR1 as SGHAT and CDR2 as FQNNGV. CDR3 amino acids: CASSLDAFSGRGATNEKLFF. In DNA form, the CDR3 reads TGTGCCAGCAGCTTAGATGCCTTCAGCGGGAGAGGGGCAACTAATGAAAAACTGTTTTTT.

This chain links TRBV20-1 with TRBJ2-1, with 9 nucleotides matching TRBD2. V shed 3 bases and J 10 bases; nucleotides not matched to a gene: 10. The CDR3 length is 14 residues. CDR1 is DFQATT and CDR2 is SNEGSKA in the germline V gene (reference sequence). The CDR3 reads CSASASGVTWEQFF. CDR3 coding DNA: TGCAGTGCTAGCGCTAGCGGGGTAACATGGGAGCAGTTCTTC.

The chain joins TRBV12-3 or TRBV12-4 to TRBJ2-5; D might be TRBD1 (5 bases). The CDR3 is made up of 14 amino acids. V was pared by 6 bases and J by 4 bases, with 15 bases between. DNA of the CDR3: TGTGCCAGCAGCTATGTAGGGGTAGGAGAGACCCAGTACTTC. Amino acids: CASSYVGVGETQYF.